A single sample is the source of the 26 T cell receptor beta chains below, sequenced in a study of regulatory T cells in long-lasting Graves disease. Time point specified: persistent/refractory GD, antithyroid drugs over 5 years with positive TRAb. The TCR library was prepared using RNA isolated from PBMCs. Arm-PCR of CDR3 regions and iRepertoire HTBI primers were used to build TCR beta libraries. TCRdb processed the multiplex PCR reads anew with MiXCR; each CDR3 protein has one entry. The data show approximately 380,000 distinct CDR3 sequences, less than 25% seen once. The sample in question was peripheral blood mononuclear cells (PBMCs), obtained when the disease was refractory, from a patient treated with antithyroid drugs. These receptor sequences come from a female donor with Graves disease.

This clonotype was counted at least ten times. The chain has TRBV12-3 or TRBV12-4 and TRBJ1-2, with a possible D match to TRBD1 (5 bases). CDR3 size: 13 residues. V lost 10 bases and J 4 bases, leaving 16 bases between the germline ends. CDR3 coding DNA: TGTGCCACCACGGGGCCAGGGCTCTATGGCTACACCTTC. Translation: CATTGPGLYGYTF.

This clonotype came up a few times. This chain joins TRBV5-6 and TRBJ1-4; TRBD1 might be the D (5 bases). Germline V gene data show CDR1 as SGHDT and CDR2 as YYEEEE. The CDR3 spans 14 residues. Trimming removed 2 bases at V and 4 bases at J, with 9 bases between. Written as DNA, the CDR3 is TGTGCCAGCAGCTTCGAGGGACGTAATGAAAAACTGTTTTTT. As protein: CASSFEGRNEKLFF.

J is TRBJ1-3 and V is TRBV6-1, with D hard to call. The CDR3 sequence is 14 residues long. Germline CDR1 is MNHNS and CDR2 is SASEGT. Trimming left V 4 bases short and J 1 base short, with 8 bases between. Here the CDR3 reads CASSGFASGNTIYF. The CDR3 DNA sequence: TGTGCCAGCAGTGGATTCGCGTCTGGAAACACCATATATTTT.

This clonotype was observed a few times. The chain couples TRBV19 to TRBJ2-7, with 7 nucleotides matching TRBD2. Germline V gene lookup returns CDR1 LNHDA and CDR2 SQIVND (reference sequence). Trimming took 0 bases from V and 3 from J; bases not matched to a gene: 26. The CDR3 has 22 amino acids. The CDR3 reads CASSIDLAVAIGPTLNLYEQYF. The DNA for the CDR3 is TGTGCCAGTAGTATAGACCTAGCGGTCGCGATTGGACCAACTCTTAACCTCTACGAGCAGTACTTC.

V and J are TRBV19 and TRBJ2-3; a possible D gene is TRBD2 (5 bases). Trimming took 10 bases from V and 8 from J, leaving 13 bases between them. This CDR3 comprises 11 residues. Per germline, CDR1 LNHDA and CDR2 SQIVND (reference sequence). CDR3 bases: TGTGCCAACCTTTCTAGCTCTACGCAGTATTTT. This encodes CANLSSSTQYF. Full variable domain (outside the CDR3, taken from reference TRBV19 and TRBJ2-3): DGGITQSPKYLFRKEGQNVTLSCEQNLNHDAMYWYRQDPGQGLRLIYYSQIVNDFQKGDIAEGYSVSREKKESFPLTVTSAQKNPTAFYLCANLSSSTQYFGPGTRLTVL.

This sequence joins TRBV19 and TRBJ2-2; 8 nucleotides agree with TRBD1. Germline trimming cut 6 bases from V and 5 bases from J; bases unmatched to any gene: 8. The length of the CDR3 is 15 residues. CDR1 is LNHDA and CDR2 is SQIVND in the germline V gene (reference sequence). CDR3 nucleotides: TGTGCCAGTAGCTCCAGGGGGCTATGGACCGGGGAGCTGTTTTTT. Protein sequence: CASSSRGLWTGELFF.

This clonotype was detected many times. The V and J genes are TRBV11-3 and TRBJ1-1, with unresolved D. The V end lost 2 bases, the J end lost 6 bases, and 13 bases lay between the germline ends. CDR1 SGHNT and CDR2 YENEEA come from the germline V gene. The CDR3 totals 14 residues. The CDR3 spells CASSLNSNGAEAFF. The CDR3 DNA is TGTGCCAGCAGCTTAAACTCCAATGGGGCTGAAGCTTTCTTT. The full variable domain, rest sourced from reference TRBV11-3 and TRBJ1-1, is EAGVVQSPRYKIIEKKQPVAFWCNPISGHNTLYWYLQNLGQGPELLIRYENEEAVDDSQLPKDRFSAERLKGVDSTLKIQPAELGDSAVYLCASSLNSNGAEAFFGQGTRLTVV.

As for this clonotype: Mismatch with germline at one junction end may stem from a read error. The rearrangement joins TRBV12-3 or TRBV12-4 to TRBJ1-2; 10 nucleotides line up with TRBD1. The CDR3 runs 17 residues. The CDR3 DNA is TGTGCCAGCAGTAGTCCCGGGACAGGGGCAGCTAACTATGACTACACCTTC. This codes for CASSSPGTGAANYDYTF.

This clonotype has ten or more counts. The chain combines TRBV28 with TRBJ2-7, with a weak D call TRBD2 (6 bases). V was clipped by 4 bases and J by 2 bases, with 12 bases between them. Germline CDR1 MDHEN, CDR2 SYDVKM. The CDR3 runs to 14 residues. The CDR3 DNA follows: TGTGCCAGCAGTTCCCGCGGGAAGGCCTACGAGCAGTACTTC. Protein sequence: CASSSRGKAYEQYF.

This chain links TRBV6-2 or TRBV6-3 with TRBJ2-7, with 9 bases fitting TRBD1. Germline-derived CDR1 and CDR2 are MNHEY and SVGEGT. Trimming cost V 2 bases and J 3 bases; bases outside gene matches: 2. The CDR3 has 14 residues. As DNA, the CDR3 is TGTGCCAGCAGTTACGGGACAGGGATCTACGAGCAGTACTTC. It specifies CASSYGTGIYEQYF.

In this sample, this clonotype turned up many times. The chain carries TRBV11-2 and TRBJ2-7; D might be TRBD1 or TRBD2, each matching 7 bases. Trimming shortened V by 5 bases and J by 3 bases, and 20 bases separated the two germline ends. Germline-derived CDR1 and CDR2 are SGHAT and FQNNGV. This CDR3 has 16 residues. The chain's CDR3 is CASSGRQGGILYEQYF. The CDR3 DNA is TGTGCCAGCAGCGGCCGACAGGGAGGGATCCTCTACGAGCAGTACTTC. Full variable domain (missing parts from reference TRBV11-2 and TRBJ2-7): EAGVAQSPRYKIIEKRQSVAFWCNPISGHATLYWYQQILGQGPKLLIQFQNNGVVDDSQLPKDRFSAERLKGVDSTLKIQPAKLEDSAVYLCASSGRQGGILYEQYFGPGTRLTVT.

The gene calls are TRBV16 and TRBJ1-6; TRBD1 agrees at 9 bases. V was pared by 2 bases and J by 9 bases, with 8 bases of the junction left unmatched. Per germline, CDR1 KGHSY and CDR2 FQNENV. The CDR3 consists of 16 residues. CDR3 sequence (DNA): TGTGCCAGCAGCCAACGGGGACAGGGAGGTGGTTCACCCCTCCACTTT. This sequence encodes CASSQRGQGGGSPLHF.

V and J are TRBV20-1 and TRBJ2-7; D remains unclear. Germline CDR1 is DFQATT and CDR2 is SNEGSKA (reference sequence). The CDR3 runs to 13 residues. The V and J ends lost 4 bases and 3 bases respectively, with 13 bases between them. CDR3 sequence (DNA): TGCAGTGCTATGGGCAGCAACTACTACGAGCAGTACTTC. It specifies CSAMGSNYYEQYF.

This clonotype was seen many times. The chain joins TRBV3-1 to TRBJ2-4; D is possibly TRBD2 (5 bases). CDR3 length: 13 residues. The V and J ends lost 2 bases and 8 bases respectively, with 10 bases between them. The V gene's germline CDR1 is LGHDT and CDR2 YNNKEL (reference sequence). The CDR3 coding sequence is TGTGCCAGCAGCCAATCGGGGATGGACATTCAGTACTTC. Its protein product is CASSQSGMDIQYF.

The chain employs TRBV6-2 or TRBV6-3 and TRBJ2-2, with 12 nucleotides matching TRBD2. Germline values: CDR1 MNHEY, CDR2 SVGEGT. The trim removed 6 bases at V and 5 bases at J, leaving 10 bases unmatched. This CDR3 has 17 amino acids. Here the CDR3 reads CASSQASGRAVTGELFF. CDR3 nucleotide sequence: TGTGCCAGCAGCCAGGCTAGCGGGAGGGCCGTGACCGGGGAGCTGTTTTTT.

This clonotype was observed many times. V usage is TRBV7-2 and J usage is TRBJ2-5; D unresolved. The V and J ends lost 1 base and 7 bases respectively, with 16 bases between them. The CDR3 contains 15 residues. Germline-derived CDR1 and CDR2 are SGHTA and FQGNSA. This chain's CDR3 is CASSLERTVKGTQYF. CDR3 DNA sequence: TGTGCCAGCAGCTTAGAGAGGACGGTGAAGGGGACCCAGTACTTC.

The chain carries TRBV28 and TRBJ2-4; D ambiguous. CDR1 and CDR2 from the germline V gene are MDHEN and SYDVKM. This CDR3 has 15 residues. Trimming left V 4 bases short and J 1 base short, with 11 bases between. The CDR3 region has the DNA TGTGCCAGCAGTTCCTATACGTGGGCCAAAAACATTCAGTACTTC. Its translation is CASSSYTWAKNIQYF.

This clonotype was counted between two and nine times. The genes are TRBV6-2 or TRBV6-3 and TRBJ2-7; TRBD1 agrees at 7 bases. Trimming took 7 bases from V and 1 from J; bases not matched to a gene: 7. Germline loops: CDR1 MNHEY, CDR2 SVGEGT. This CDR3 has 14 amino acids. CDR3 loop: CASKNPTGSYEQYF. In nucleotides, the CDR3 is TGTGCCAGCAAAAACCCGACAGGGTCCTACGAGCAGTACTTC.

J is TRBJ2-1 and V is TRBV7-3; 10 bases align to TRBD1. CDR3 length equals 16 residues. With 5 bases clipped from V and 0 bases from J, the junction kept 4 bases outside the gene matches. From germline, CDR1 is SGHTA and CDR2 FQGTGA. DNA for the CDR3: TGTGCCAGCAGCAATCGGACAGGGGGCTCCTACAATGAGCAGTTCTTC. Translated, it gives CASSNRTGGSYNEQFF.

To note about this clonotype: Germline is not matched at one junction end, which may reflect a read error. The chain uses TRBV7-8 and TRBJ2-2, with 7 bases identical to TRBD1. Germline CDR1 and CDR2: SGHVS and FQNEAQ. CDR3 length: 19 residues. Here the CDR3 reads CASSLDRQGPKPDTGELFF. CDR3 sequence (DNA): TGCGCCAGCAGCTTAGACCGACAGGGTCCCAAACCGGACACCGGGGAGCTGTTTTTT.

This clonotype came up many times. V usage is TRBV28 and J usage is TRBJ1-2, with D hard to call. The CDR3 is made up of 12 amino acids. Trimming stripped 5 bases from V and 3 bases from J, with 7 bases between. The germline gives CDR1 MDHEN, CDR2 SYDVKM. The CDR3 nucleotides read TGTGCCAGCAGTCCACGTTACTATGGCTACACCTTC. Translation: CASSPRYYGYTF.

This clonotype was observed many times. The chain employs TRBV19 and TRBJ2-7; 8 positions agree with TRBD2. The CDR3 is made up of 13 amino acids. Germline loops: CDR1 LNHDA, CDR2 SQIVND (reference sequence). V lost 10 bases and J lost 3; bases outside the gene matches: 8. CDR3 nucleotides: TGTGCCACCAGAGCGGGGGCACTCTACGAGCAGTACTTC. It codes for CATRAGALYEQYF. Looking up the rest from reference TRBV19 and TRBJ2-7 gives the full variable domain: DGGITQSPKYLFRKEGQNVTLSCEQNLNHDAMYWYRQDPGQGLRLIYYSQIVNDFQKGDIAEGYSVSREKKESFPLTVTSAQKNPTAFYLCATRAGALYEQYFGPGTRLTVT.

The J gene is TRBJ2-7, the V gene TRBV20-1; a possible D gene is TRBD2 (6 bases). Per the germline V gene, CDR1 is DFQATT and CDR2 is SNEGSKA (reference sequence). The CDR3 has 12 residues. The V end was cut by 4 bases, the J end by 3 bases, with 10 bases between. For the CDR3, the DNA is TGCAGTGCTAAAAGCGGGTACTACGAGCAGTACTTC. This sequence encodes CSAKSGYYEQYF.

V usage is TRBV7-2 and J usage is TRBJ1-2; D ambiguous. The CDR3 is 16 amino acids. The V gene lost 0 bases and the J gene lost 4 bases, with 15 bases spanning the gap. In germline, CDR1 is SGHTA, CDR2 FQGNSA. In DNA form, the CDR3 reads TGTGCCAGCAGCTTAGCGTTTTCGGGAGGGTTCTATGGCTACACCTTC. It specifies CASSLAFSGGFYGYTF.

Many counts were recorded for this clonotype. V gene TRBV27 combines with J gene TRBJ1-2, with 9 bases fitting TRBD1. V lost 6 bases and J lost 3; bases outside the gene matches: 11. Germline loops: CDR1 MNHEY, CDR2 SMNVEV (reference sequence). This CDR3 spans 16 amino acids. This chain's CDR3 is CASRRGQGYNDYGYTF. The CDR3 bases are TGTGCCAGCAGGAGAGGACAGGGGTATAACGACTATGGCTACACCTTC.

This clonotype was counted a few times. The V call is TRBV29-1, the J call TRBJ2-4, with 13 bases aligning to TRBD2. The CDR3 contains 17 residues. CDR1 and CDR2 from the germline V gene are SQVTM and ANQGSEA. With 2 bases clipped from V and 8 bases from J, the junction kept 12 bases outside the gene matches. The DNA of the CDR3 is TGCAGCGTTGAAAAGTATGGGACTAGCGGGACCGCAGACATTCAGTACTTC. It yields the protein CSVEKYGTSGTADIQYF.